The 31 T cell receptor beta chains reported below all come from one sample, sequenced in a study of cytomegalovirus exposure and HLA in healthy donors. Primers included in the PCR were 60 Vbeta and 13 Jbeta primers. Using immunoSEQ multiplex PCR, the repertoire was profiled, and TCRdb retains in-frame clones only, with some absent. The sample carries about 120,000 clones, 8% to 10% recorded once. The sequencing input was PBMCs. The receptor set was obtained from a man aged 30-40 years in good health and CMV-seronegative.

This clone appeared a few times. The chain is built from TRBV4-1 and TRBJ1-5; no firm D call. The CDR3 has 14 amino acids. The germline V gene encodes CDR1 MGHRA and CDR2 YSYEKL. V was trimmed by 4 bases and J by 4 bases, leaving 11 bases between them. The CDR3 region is CASSPYTGNQPQHF. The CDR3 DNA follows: TGCGCCAGCAGCCCCTATACGGGGAATCAGCCCCAGCATTTT.

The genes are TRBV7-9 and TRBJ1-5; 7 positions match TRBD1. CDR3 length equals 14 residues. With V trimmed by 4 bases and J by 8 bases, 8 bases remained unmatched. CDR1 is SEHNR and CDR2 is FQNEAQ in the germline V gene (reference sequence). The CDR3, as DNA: TGTGCCAGCAGCTCCCTACAGGGGTTGGAGCCCCAGCATTTT. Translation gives CASSSLQGLEPQHF.

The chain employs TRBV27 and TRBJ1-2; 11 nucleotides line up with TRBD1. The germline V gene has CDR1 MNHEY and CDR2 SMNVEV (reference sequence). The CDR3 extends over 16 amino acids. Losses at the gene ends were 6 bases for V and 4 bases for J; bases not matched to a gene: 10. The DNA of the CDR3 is TGTGCCAGCAGCACGGACAGGGGGCATGTGGGCTATGGCTACACCTTC. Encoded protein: CASSTDRGHVGYGYTF.

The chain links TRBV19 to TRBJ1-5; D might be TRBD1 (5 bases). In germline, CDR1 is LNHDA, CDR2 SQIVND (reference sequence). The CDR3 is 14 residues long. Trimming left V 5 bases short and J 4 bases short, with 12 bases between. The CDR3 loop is CASSGQGGNQPQHF. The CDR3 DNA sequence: TGTGCCAGTAGTGGCCAGGGTGGAAATCAGCCCCAGCATTTT.

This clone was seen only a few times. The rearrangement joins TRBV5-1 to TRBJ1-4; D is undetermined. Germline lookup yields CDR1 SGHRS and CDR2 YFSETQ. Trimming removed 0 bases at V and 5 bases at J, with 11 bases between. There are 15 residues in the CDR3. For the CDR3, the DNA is TGCGCCAGCAGCTTGGAGGCAGGCTCGAATGAAAAACTGTTTTTT. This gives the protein CASSLEAGSNEKLFF.

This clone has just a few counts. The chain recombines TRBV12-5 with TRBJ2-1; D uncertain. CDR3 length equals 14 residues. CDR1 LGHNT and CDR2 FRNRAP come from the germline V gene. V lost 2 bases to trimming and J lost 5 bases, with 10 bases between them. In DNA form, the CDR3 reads TGTGCTAGTGGTTTGCCGCGCGAGAACAATGAGCAGTTCTTC. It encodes CASGLPRENNEQFF. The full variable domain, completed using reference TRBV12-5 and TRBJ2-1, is DARVTQTPRHKVTEMGQEVTMRCQPILGHNTVFWYRQTMMQGLELLAYFRNRAPLDDSGMPKDRFSAEMPDATLATLKIQPSEPRDSAVYFCASGLPRENNEQFFGPGTRLTVL.

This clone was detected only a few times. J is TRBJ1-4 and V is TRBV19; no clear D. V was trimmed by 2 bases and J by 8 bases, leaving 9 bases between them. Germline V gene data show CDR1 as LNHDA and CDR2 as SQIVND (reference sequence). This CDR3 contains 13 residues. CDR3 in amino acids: CASSINREEKLFF. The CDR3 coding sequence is TGTGCCAGTAGTATAAATAGGGAGGAAAAACTGTTTTTT.

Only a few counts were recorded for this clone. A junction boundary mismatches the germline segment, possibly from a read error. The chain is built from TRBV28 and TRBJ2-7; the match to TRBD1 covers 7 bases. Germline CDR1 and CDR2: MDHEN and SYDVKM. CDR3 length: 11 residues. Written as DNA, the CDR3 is TGTGCCAGCAGTTTAGGAACAGGGGACGTATTC. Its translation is CASSLGTGDVF.

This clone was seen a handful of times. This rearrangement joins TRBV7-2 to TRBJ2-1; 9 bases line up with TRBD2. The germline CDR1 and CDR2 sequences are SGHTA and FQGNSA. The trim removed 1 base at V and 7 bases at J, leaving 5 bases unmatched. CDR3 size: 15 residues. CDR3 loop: CASSLELLAGNEQFF. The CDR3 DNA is TGTGCCAGCAGCTTAGAGTTACTAGCGGGTAATGAGCAGTTCTTC.

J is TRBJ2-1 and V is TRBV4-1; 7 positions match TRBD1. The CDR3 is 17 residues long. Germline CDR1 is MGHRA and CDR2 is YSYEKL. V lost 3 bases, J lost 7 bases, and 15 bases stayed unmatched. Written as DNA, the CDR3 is TGCGCCAGCAGCCATACAGGGCCGAGACAGGGTCCTAATGAGCAGTTCTTC. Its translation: CASSHTGPRQGPNEQFF.

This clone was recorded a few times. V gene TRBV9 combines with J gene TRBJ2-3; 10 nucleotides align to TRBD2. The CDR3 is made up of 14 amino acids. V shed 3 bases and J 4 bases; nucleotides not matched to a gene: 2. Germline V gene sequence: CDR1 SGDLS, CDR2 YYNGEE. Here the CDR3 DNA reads TGTGCCAGCAGCGCCGGACTAGCGGCAGATACGCAGTATTTT. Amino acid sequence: CASSAGLAADTQYF.

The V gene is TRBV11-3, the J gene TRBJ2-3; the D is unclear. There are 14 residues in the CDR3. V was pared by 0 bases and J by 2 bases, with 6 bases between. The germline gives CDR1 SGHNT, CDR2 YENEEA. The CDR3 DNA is TGTGCCAGCAGCTTAGATCAATCCACAGATACGCAGTATTTT. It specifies CASSLDQSTDTQYF.

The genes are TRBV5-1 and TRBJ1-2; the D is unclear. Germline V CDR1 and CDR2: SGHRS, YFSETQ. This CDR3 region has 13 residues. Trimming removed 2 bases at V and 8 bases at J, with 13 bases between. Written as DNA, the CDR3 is TGCGCCAGCAGCTTAGGAGCAAACGGGGGCTACACCTTC. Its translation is CASSLGANGGYTF.

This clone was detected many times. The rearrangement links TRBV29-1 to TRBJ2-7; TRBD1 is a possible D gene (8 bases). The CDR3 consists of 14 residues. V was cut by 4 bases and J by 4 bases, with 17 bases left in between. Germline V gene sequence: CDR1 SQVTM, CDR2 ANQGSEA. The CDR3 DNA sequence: TGCAGCGTTGGGGGAGGACAGGGAGGGTACGAGCAGTACTTC. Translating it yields CSVGGGQGGYEQYF.

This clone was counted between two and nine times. The chain's CDR3 is CASSLWRGGSYNSPLHF. The CDR3 DNA sequence: TGTGCCAGCAGCTTATGGAGGGGGGGGTCCTATAATTCACCCCTCCACTTT. The chain employs TRBV7-8 and TRBJ1-6; maybe TRBD1 (6 bases). CDR3 length: 17 amino acids. Germline V CDR1 and CDR2: SGHVS, FQNEAQ. V lost 2 bases to trimming and J lost 1 base, with 12 bases between them.

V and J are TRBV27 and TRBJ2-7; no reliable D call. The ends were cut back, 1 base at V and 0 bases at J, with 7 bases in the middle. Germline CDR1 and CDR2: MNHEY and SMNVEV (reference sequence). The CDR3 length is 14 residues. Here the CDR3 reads CASSLYQASYEQYF. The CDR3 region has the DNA TGTGCCAGCAGTTTATACCAGGCCTCCTACGAGCAGTACTTC.

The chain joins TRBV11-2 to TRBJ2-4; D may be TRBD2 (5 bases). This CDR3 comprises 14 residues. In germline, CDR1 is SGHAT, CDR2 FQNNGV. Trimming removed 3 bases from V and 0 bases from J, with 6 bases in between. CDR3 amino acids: CASSFGLAKNIQYF. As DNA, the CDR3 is TGTGCCAGCAGCTTCGGACTAGCCAAAAACATTCAGTACTTC.

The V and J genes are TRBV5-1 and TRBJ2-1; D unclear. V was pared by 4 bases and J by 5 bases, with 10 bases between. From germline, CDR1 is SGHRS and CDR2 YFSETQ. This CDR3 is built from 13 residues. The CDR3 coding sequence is TGCGCCAGCAGCGGCCTCCAAGACAATGAGCAGTTCTTC. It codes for CASSGLQDNEQFF. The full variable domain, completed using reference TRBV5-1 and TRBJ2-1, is KAGVTQTPRYLIKTRGQQVTLSCSPISGHRSVSWYQQTPGQGLQFLFEYFSETQRNKGNFPGRFSGRQFSNSRSEMNVSTLELGDSALYLCASSGLQDNEQFFGPGTRLTVL.

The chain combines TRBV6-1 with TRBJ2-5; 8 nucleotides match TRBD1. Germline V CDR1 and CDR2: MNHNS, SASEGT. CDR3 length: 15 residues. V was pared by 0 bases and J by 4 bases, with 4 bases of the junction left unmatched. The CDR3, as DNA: TGTGCCAGCAGTGAAGCGGCAGGGGGCCGAGAGACCCAGTACTTC. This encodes CASSEAAGGRETQYF.

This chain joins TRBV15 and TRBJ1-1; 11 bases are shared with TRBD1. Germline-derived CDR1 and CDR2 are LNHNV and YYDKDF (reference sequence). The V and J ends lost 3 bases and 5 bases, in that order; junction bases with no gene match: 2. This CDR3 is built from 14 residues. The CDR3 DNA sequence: TGTGCCACCAGCAGGGGGACAGGGGGAACTGAAGCTTTCTTT. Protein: CATSRGTGGTEAFF.

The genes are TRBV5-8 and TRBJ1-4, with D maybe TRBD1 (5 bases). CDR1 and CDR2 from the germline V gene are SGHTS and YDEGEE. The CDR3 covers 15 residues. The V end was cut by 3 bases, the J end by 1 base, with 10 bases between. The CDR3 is CASSSGLKTNEKLFF. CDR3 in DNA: TGTGCCAGCAGCTCGGGACTCAAAACTAATGAAAAACTGTTTTTT.

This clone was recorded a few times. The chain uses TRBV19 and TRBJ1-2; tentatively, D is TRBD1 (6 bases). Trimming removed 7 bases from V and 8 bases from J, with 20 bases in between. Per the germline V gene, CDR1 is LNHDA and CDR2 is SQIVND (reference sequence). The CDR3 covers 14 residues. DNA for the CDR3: TGTGCCAGTACCCAGCGGGGGGCTGCGGGAGGCTACACCTTC. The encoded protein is CASTQRGAAGGYTF.

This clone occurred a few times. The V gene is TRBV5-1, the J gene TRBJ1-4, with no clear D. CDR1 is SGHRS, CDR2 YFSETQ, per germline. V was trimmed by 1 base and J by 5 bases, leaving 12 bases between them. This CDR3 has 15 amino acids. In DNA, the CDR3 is TGCGCCAGCAGCTTGAATCCGGAGCCAAATGAAAAACTGTTTTTT. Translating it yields CASSLNPEPNEKLFF.

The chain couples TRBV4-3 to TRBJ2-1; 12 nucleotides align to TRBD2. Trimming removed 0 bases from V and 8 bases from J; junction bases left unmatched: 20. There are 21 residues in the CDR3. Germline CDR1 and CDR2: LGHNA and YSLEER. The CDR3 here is CASSQDPTPSGGAGWGHEQFF. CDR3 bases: TGCGCCAGCAGCCAAGACCCCACCCCTAGCGGGGGGGCTGGGTGGGGGCATGAGCAGTTCTTC.

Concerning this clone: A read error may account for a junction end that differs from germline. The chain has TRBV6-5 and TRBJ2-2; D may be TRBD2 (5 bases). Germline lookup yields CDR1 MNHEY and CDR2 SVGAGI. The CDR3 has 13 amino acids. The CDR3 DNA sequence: TGTGCCAGCATTGGACGGAACACCGGGGAACTGTTTTTT. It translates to CASIGRNTGELFF.

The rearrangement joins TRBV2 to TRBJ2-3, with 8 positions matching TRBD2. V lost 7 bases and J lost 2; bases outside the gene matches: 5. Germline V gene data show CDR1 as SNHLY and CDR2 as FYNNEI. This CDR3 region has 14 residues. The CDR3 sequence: CASTRTSPTDTQYF. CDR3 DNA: TGTGCCAGCACCCGGACTAGCCCCACAGATACGCAGTATTTT.

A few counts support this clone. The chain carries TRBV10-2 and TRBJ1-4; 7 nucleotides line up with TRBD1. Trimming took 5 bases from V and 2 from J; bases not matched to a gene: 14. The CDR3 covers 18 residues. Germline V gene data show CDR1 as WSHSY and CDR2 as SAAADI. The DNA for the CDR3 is TGCGCCAGCAGTTTTGGGGCCCACAGGGGTGGGACTAATGAAAAACTGTTTTTT. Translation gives CASSFGAHRGGTNEKLFF.

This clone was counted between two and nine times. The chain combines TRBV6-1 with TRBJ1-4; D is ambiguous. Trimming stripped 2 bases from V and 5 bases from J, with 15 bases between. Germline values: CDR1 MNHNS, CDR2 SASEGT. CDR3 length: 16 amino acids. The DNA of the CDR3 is TGTGCCAGCAGTGAAATCTTCCGTTCTTCGAATGAAAAACTGTTTTTT. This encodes CASSEIFRSSNEKLFF.

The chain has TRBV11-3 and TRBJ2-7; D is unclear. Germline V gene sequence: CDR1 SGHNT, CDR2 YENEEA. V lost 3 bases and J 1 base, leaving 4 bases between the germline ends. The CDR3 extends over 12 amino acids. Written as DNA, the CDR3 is TGTGCCAGCAGCTTCCTGTCCTACGAGCAGTACTTC. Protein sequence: CASSFLSYEQYF.

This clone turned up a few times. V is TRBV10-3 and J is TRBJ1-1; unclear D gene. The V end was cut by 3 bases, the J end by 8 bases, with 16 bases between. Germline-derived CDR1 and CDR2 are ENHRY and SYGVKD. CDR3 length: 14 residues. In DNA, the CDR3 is TGTGCCATCAGTGACCGGACGGGAGGTCTGGAAGCTTTCTTT. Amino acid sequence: CAISDRTGGLEAFF.

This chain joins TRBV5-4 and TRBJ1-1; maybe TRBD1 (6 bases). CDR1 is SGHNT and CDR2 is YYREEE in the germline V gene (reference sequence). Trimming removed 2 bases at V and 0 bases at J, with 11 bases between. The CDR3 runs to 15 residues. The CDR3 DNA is TGTGCCAGCAGCTTTCGGACAGAGTTGAACACTGAAGCTTTCTTT. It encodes CASSFRTELNTEAFF.